These 29 T cell receptor beta chains came from one sample sequenced in a study of tumor-infiltrating lymphocytes in primary liver carcinoma. A primer matching the constant region was used to make TCR beta cDNA from 500 to 650 ng of total RNA. ARM-PCR was slightly modified, and three nested multiplex PCR rounds with it gave rise to the TCR beta libraries. The study ran its first two PCR rounds for approximately 10 cycles each, using TRBV1-TRBV30 forward primers and a C-beta reverse primer. TCRdb itself ran the multiplex PCR reads through MiXCR, one entry per CDR3 protein. This sample has about 310,000 distinct CDR3 sequences; roughly 60% occur once, and the top ten carry around 9.5%. Germline DNA was also extracted, and blood RNA derived from unsorted whole blood. Sequences were obtained from peripheral blood. All receptors come from a man aged 35-49 years with primary liver carcinoma and hepatitis B virus infection.

On this clonotype itself: This may be a read error, as it is one base from a much larger clone. Since the CDR3 does not end with the conserved phenylalanine or tryptophan, this likely comes from a read error. CDR3 coding DNA: TGTGCCAGCAGTTACTCGGGCGGGGAAAATGAAAAACTGTTTTAT. Encoded protein: CASSYSGGENEKLFY. J is TRBJ1-4 and V is TRBV6-5; D is uncertain. The length of the CDR3 is 15 residues. Germline V lookup: CDR1 MNHEY, CDR2 SVGAGI. Trimming stripped 0 bases from V and 5 bases from J, with 10 bases between.

In its sample, this clonotype was seen many times. In nucleotides, the CDR3 is TGTGCCATCAGTGACCTAGCGGGAGCCAATGAGCAGTTCTTC. This encodes CAISDLAGANEQFF. The chain carries TRBV10-3 and TRBJ2-1; 10 positions match TRBD2. In germline, CDR1 is ENHRY, CDR2 SYGVKD. CDR3 length: 14 residues. J lost 6 bases, V lost 3 bases, and 2 bases had no gene match.

With regard to this clonotype: A much larger clonotype is one base distant, so this may be a read error. V usage is TRBV7-9 and J usage is TRBJ2-3; 7 positions agree with TRBD1. This CDR3 is built from 15 residues. The germline V gene encodes CDR1 SEHNR and CDR2 FQNEAQ (reference sequence). CDR3 protein: CDSSTPGTATDTQYF. The CDR3 DNA sequence: TGTGACAGCAGCACCCCCGGGACAGCAACAGATACGCAGTATTTT.

J is TRBJ2-1 and V is TRBV28; TRBD1 aligns across 9 bases. V shed 4 bases and J 8 bases; nucleotides not matched to a gene: 12. Germline lookup yields CDR1 MDHEN and CDR2 SYDVKM. There are 16 residues in the CDR3. CDR3 coding DNA: TGTGCCAGCAGTTCAACCCTCGGGACAGGGAACGATGAGCAGTTCTTC. Its translation: CASSSTLGTGNDEQFF.

This clonotype was seen just once. No conserved phenylalanine or tryptophan ends this CDR3, so it is likely a read error. CDR3 region: CANSDGAKRIHRGTHYGYTL. The CDR3 DNA follows: TGTGCCAACAGTGACGGGGCCAAAAGAATTCACAGAGGCACTCACTATGGCTACACCTTA. The chain is built from TRBV6-1 and TRBJ1-2, with D possibly matching TRBD1 (5 bases). CDR1 is MNHNS and CDR2 is SASEGT in the germline V gene. The CDR3 is made up of 20 amino acids.

This chain joins TRBV2 and TRBJ2-1, with 7 bases fitting TRBD1. V shed 7 bases, J shed 5 bases, and the junction held 11 bases outside the gene matches. Germline CDR1 and CDR2: SNHLY and FYNNEI. The CDR3 spans 15 residues. CDR3 residues: CASNLPGQTHNEQFF. The DNA for the CDR3 is TGTGCCAGCAATTTACCGGGACAGACCCACAATGAGCAGTTCTTC.

This clonotype was observed at least ten times. The chain combines TRBV5-5 with TRBJ1-1; D remains unclear. Germline V gene data show CDR1 as SGHKS and CDR2 as YYEKEE (reference sequence). CDR3 length equals 15 residues. Trimming took 4 bases from V and 3 from J, leaving 16 bases between them. The CDR3 protein is CASSHEGERYTEAFF. CDR3 in DNA: TGTGCCAGCAGCCATGAGGGTGAGCGGTACACTGAAGCTTTCTTT.

This clonotype was observed at least ten times. The chain employs TRBV5-4 and TRBJ1-4; 12 positions agree with TRBD1. This CDR3 region has 16 residues. Germline assignment: CDR1 SGHNT and CDR2 YYREEE (reference sequence). Trimming removed 4 bases from V and 8 bases from J; junction bases left unmatched: 9. The CDR3 sequence is CASSPSGGTGGEKLFF. The CDR3 DNA reads TGTGCCAGCAGCCCAAGCGGTGGGACAGGGGGCGAAAAACTGTTTTTT.

This clonotype has more than one count but fewer than ten. V usage is TRBV14 and J usage is TRBJ2-7; D not certain. CDR1 SGHDN and CDR2 FVKESK come from the germline V gene. V lost 1 base and J lost 6, with 16 bases in between. This CDR3 is built from 15 residues. CDR3 amino acids: CASSQGSGHFPEQYF. As DNA, the CDR3 is TGTGCCAGCAGCCAAGGTTCCGGGCACTTTCCCGAGCAGTACTTC.

Regarding this clonotype: A much larger clone is a single base away; this may be a read error. This chain joins TRBV11-2 and TRBJ1-3; D gene unclear. Looked up from germline, CDR1 is SGHAT and CDR2 is FQNNGV. CDR3 length: 17 residues. The DNA for the CDR3 is TGTGCCAGCAGCTTAGATCGGAGCGGTGCTGGTGGAAGCACCATATATTTT. Its translation is CASSLDRSGAGGSTIYF.

The rearrangement uses TRBV5-6 and TRBJ2-5, with D possibly TRBD2 on 6 matching bases. V gave up 1 base and J gave up 7 bases, with 20 bases separating them. Germline-derived CDR1 and CDR2 are SGHDT and YYEEEE. The CDR3 spans 16 residues. CDR3 protein: CASSLLGGVDGGTQYF. In nucleotides, the CDR3 is TGTGCCAGCAGCTTGCTCGGAGGGGTCGACGGAGGGACCCAGTACTTC. Full variable domain (outside the CDR3, taken from reference TRBV5-6 and TRBJ2-5): DAGVTQSPTHLIKTRGQQVTLRCSPKSGHDTVSWYQQALGQGPQFIFQYYEEEERQRGNFPDRFSGHQFPNYSSELNVNALLLGDSALYLCASSLLGGVDGGTQYFGPGTRLLVL.

CDR3 residues: CASSESLLRTDTQYF. In DNA, the CDR3 is TGCGCCAGCAGTGAGTCGTTATTACGCACAGATACGCAGTATTTT. This chain uses TRBV10-1 with TRBJ2-3, with D hard to call. The CDR3 loop spans 15 amino acids. Trimming shortened V by 0 bases and J by 1 base, and 8 bases separated the two germline ends. Germline loops: CDR1 WNHNN, CDR2 SYGVQD (reference sequence).

As for this clonotype: It may be a read error: a sequence one base away is much more abundant. V usage is TRBV6-6 and J usage is TRBJ1-3, with D unclear. Germline CDR1 and CDR2: MNHNY and SVGAGI (reference sequence). The V end lost 6 bases, the J end lost 0 bases, and 12 bases lay between the germline ends. There are 15 residues in the CDR3. The CDR3 nucleotides read TGTGCCAGCAGGAAAGACGGCATCTCTGGAAACACCATATATTTT. It encodes CASRKDGISGNTIYF.

This clonotype was counted many times. The V call is TRBV6-5, the J call TRBJ1-6; D is unclear. The germline V and J ends were trimmed by 3 bases and 3 bases, with 6 bases remaining between them. CDR1 and CDR2 from the germline V gene are MNHEY and SVGAGI. The CDR3 has 14 residues. The CDR3 DNA reads as TGTGCCAGCAGTTATACGGTCTATAATTCACCCCTCCACTTT. Translating gives CASSYTVYNSPLHF.

Details on this clonotype: A much more abundant neighbour one base away suggests this may be a read error. The gene calls are TRBV10-3 and TRBJ2-3, with D tentatively TRBD2 (5 bases). The CDR3 length is 16 residues. Trimming removed 6 bases at V and 2 bases at J, with 18 bases between. Per the germline V gene, CDR1 is ENHRY and CDR2 is SYGVKD. CDR3 protein: CAISGPGAVTTDTQYF. The CDR3 region has the DNA TGTGCCATCAGCGGGCCCGGAGCGGTGACCACAGATACGCAGTATTTT.

The chain carries TRBV28 and TRBJ2-7, with D hard to call. CDR3 length: 12 amino acids. Trimming left V 3 bases short and J 3 bases short, with 6 bases between. Germline V gene lookup returns CDR1 MDHEN and CDR2 SYDVKM. CDR3 in amino acids: CASSLRFYEQYF. The DNA for the CDR3 is TGTGCCAGCAGTTTGCGGTTCTACGAGCAGTACTTC.

A note on this clonotype: The junction shows a germline mismatch at one end, possibly a read error. The J gene is TRBJ2-7, the V gene TRBV6-5; a possible D gene is TRBD1 (6 bases). Looked up from germline, CDR1 is MNHEY and CDR2 is SVGAGI. CDR3 size: 13 residues. CDR3 loop: CAGRGRQSDEQYF. In DNA form, the CDR3 reads TGTGCCGGCAGGGGACGTCAAAGCGACGAACAGTACTTC.

This chain connects TRBV6-6 to TRBJ1-1; D is uncertain. Germline CDR1 reads MNHNY; CDR2 reads SVGAGI (reference sequence). The CDR3 has 16 amino acids. The V end was cut by 5 bases, the J end by 3 bases, with 19 bases between. The CDR3 region has the DNA TGTGCCAGCAGTAAACATATAGGGATGAAGGACACTGAAGCTTTCTTT. The encoded protein is CASSKHIGMKDTEAFF.

This clonotype appeared once. A much larger clone differs by one base, so this may be a read error. V and J are TRBV6-5 and TRBJ2-5, with 8 bases that match TRBD2. CDR3 length: 15 residues. V lost 4 bases, J lost 5 bases, and 9 bases stayed unmatched. CDR1 MNHEY and CDR2 SVGAGI come from the germline V gene. The CDR3 DNA reads TGTGCCAGCAGTTTGGGACTAGTGGGAGGGGAGACCCAGTACTTC. Its translation is CASSLGLVGGETQYF.

With regard to this clonotype: An end of the junction differs from the germline gene, which may be a read error. The genes are TRBV28 and TRBJ1-2, with D perhaps TRBD1 (6 bases). Germline V lookup: CDR1 MDHEN, CDR2 SYDVKM. This CDR3 spans 13 amino acids. For the CDR3, the DNA is TGTGTCAGCAGAATTGGACAGATTTATGGCTACACCTTC. Translating it yields CVSRIGQIYGYTF.

As to this clonotype: This may be a read error, as it is one base from a much larger clone. The chain has TRBV14 and TRBJ2-1, with D perhaps TRBD1 (5 bases). Germline V gene data show CDR1 as SGHDN and CDR2 as FVKESK. CDR3 length: 18 residues. In DNA form, the CDR3 reads TGTGCCAGCAGCCAAGAAATTAGGGGCCGCAGCTCCTACAATGAGCAGTCCTTC. Its protein product is CASSQEIRGRSSYNEQSF.

Note on this clonotype: The junction does not match germline at one end; this may be a read error. The DNA for the CDR3 is TGTGCCTGCAGTGAAGCACATTGGACAGGGGGCAAAGAGACCCAGTACTTC. As protein: CACSEAHWTGGKETQYF. The chain employs TRBV6-1 and TRBJ2-5; 11 bases line up with TRBD1. CDR1 is MNHNS, CDR2 SASEGT, per germline. The CDR3 has 17 residues.

This clonotype occurred many times. The chain couples TRBV4-2 to TRBJ2-5, with TRBD2 matching 13 bases. The CDR3 has 16 residues. Germline lookup yields CDR1 LGHNA and CDR2 YNFKEQ. V lost 3 bases and J lost 5; bases outside the gene matches: 6. The CDR3 region is CASSQGTSGREETQYF. CDR3 bases: TGTGCCAGCAGCCAGGGTACTAGCGGGAGGGAGGAGACCCAGTACTTC.

For this clonotype: It may be a read error: a sequence one base away is much more abundant. The chain combines TRBV6-1 with TRBJ1-1; no definite D call. Looked up from germline, CDR1 is MNHNS and CDR2 is SASEGT. The CDR3 covers 13 residues. The DNA for the CDR3 is TGTGTCAGCAGTGAAAGAAGGGAAGCTGAAGCTTTCTTT. Its translation is CVSSERREAEAFF.

This clonotype turned up a few times. Just one base apart from a much larger clone, this may be a read error. The J gene is TRBJ2-2, the V gene TRBV12-3 or TRBV12-4, with 7 bases that match TRBD1. This CDR3 comprises 15 residues. The CDR3 DNA sequence: TGTGTCAGCAGTGGGTCAGGGGGAGCAACCGGGGAGCTGTTTTTT. Protein: CVSSGSGGATGELFF.

In regard to this clonotype: This sequence may be a read error, since a much larger clone differs from it by one base. The V gene is TRBV4-2, the J gene TRBJ2-5; D not certain. The germline CDR1 and CDR2 sequences are LGHNA and YNFKEQ. CDR3 length: 17 residues. The V gene lost 0 bases and the J gene lost 5 bases, with 19 bases spanning the gap. This CDR3 is CASSQELETPWSETQYF. The CDR3 DNA follows: TGTGCCAGCAGCCAAGAGTTAGAGACACCTTGGAGTGAGACCCAGTACTTC.

In this sample, this clonotype turned up many times. V gene TRBV28 combines with J gene TRBJ1-5; D ambiguous. In germline, CDR1 is MDHEN, CDR2 SYDVKM. This CDR3 contains 12 residues. The V gene lost 1 base and the J gene lost 6 bases, with 4 bases spanning the gap. The CDR3 sequence: CASSLFGQPQHF. The CDR3 DNA follows: TGTGCCAGCAGTTTATTCGGTCAGCCCCAGCATTTT.

This clonotype was seen more than once but under ten times. The gene calls are TRBV5-6 and TRBJ1-4; 7 bases are shared with TRBD1. Germline assignment: CDR1 SGHDT and CDR2 YYEEEE. V lost 4 bases to trimming and J lost 4 bases; unmatched junction nucleotides: 7. The CDR3 has 15 amino acids. The CDR3 DNA sequence: TGTGCCAGCAGCGCGACGGGACAGATTAATGAAAAACTGTTTTTT. Protein product: CASSATGQINEKLFF.

To note about this clonotype: A read error is possible here, since a much larger clone lies one base away. V usage is TRBV4-2 and J usage is TRBJ2-7, with D unclear. CDR1 and CDR2 (germline): LGHNA, YNFKEQ. This CDR3 is built from 13 residues. In nucleotides, the CDR3 is TGCGCCGGTCGTACAGAGGCTTCCTACGAGCAGTACTTC. Protein: CAGRTEASYEQYF.